This T cell receptor (beta chain) was sequenced in a study of Graves' ophthalmopathy and Graves' hyperthyroidism. RNA transcripts were the template, and TCR beta CDR3 regions were amplified from them. RT-PCR was first run with HTBI primers, then multiplex PCR in a second round. TCRdb recomputed calls from the multiplex PCR reads with MiXCR, one row per CDR3 protein. Of about 390,000 distinct CDR3 sequences in the sample, approximately 17% were seen once. This clonotype occurred many times. Patients were excluded if they had other autoimmune diseases or uncontrolled infections, and likewise if pregnancy or lactation applied. Clinicians diagnosed using symptoms, serum thyroxine, TRAb, thyroid ultrasound and orbital computed tomography. Germline CDR1 DFQATT, CDR2 SNEGSKA (reference sequence). The CDR3 is 14 amino acids. J lost 3 bases, V lost 3 bases, and 8 bases had no gene match.

The chain couples TRBV20-1 to TRBJ2-7; 7 bases align to TRBD1. Sequenced sample: peripheral blood. This receptor was identified in an adult woman with stable Graves' hyperthyroidism. CDR3 nucleotide sequence: TGCAGTGCTAGCACCGGGACAGTAGACTACGAGCAGTACTTC. As protein: CSASTGTVDYEQYF.